These T cell receptor beta chains were read from a single sample in a study of regulatory T cells in long-lasting Graves disease. TCRdb used MiXCR to reprocess the multiplex PCR reads, holding one entry per CDR3 protein. The profile shows over 500,000 distinct CDR3 sequences, 16% of them singletons. These data were also filed under a second study, of T cells in Graves' hyperthyroidism and ophthalmopathy.

Sequences were derived from peripheral blood mononuclear cells (PBMCs), sampled at new diagnosis, from a patient treated with antithyroid drugs. Every receptor here comes from a man between 18 and 35 years old with Graves disease. CDR3s include the opening cysteine and the closing phenylalanine or tryptophan. Fields, in order: J gene, CDR3 length, D gene, clone size, V gene, CDR3 protein, CDR3 DNA. The D gene is left open where the match is weak. Clone size is shown for a subset of rows, as once, few, many or a class of expanded clone.

>TRBJ2-1|18|TRBD2|many|TRBV10-3
CAISEGLAGGSSYNEQFF
TGTGCCATCAGTGAGGGACTAGCGGGAGGGAGCTCCTACAATGAGCAGTTCTTC
>TRBJ2-7|17|TRBD2|many|TRBV7-8
CASSSALRTSGYYEQYF
TGTGCCAGCAGCTCCGCCCTGAGGACTAGCGGCTACTACGAGCAGTACTTC
>TRBJ2-1|15|-|many|TRBV12-3/TRBV12-4
CASSSLVQSYNEQFF
TGTGCCAGCAGCTCTCTAGTTCAATCCTACAATGAGCAGTTCTTC
>TRBJ2-7|16|TRBD1|few|TRBV27
CASSLKTGYISYEQYF
TGTGCCAGCAGTTTAAAGACAGGGTACATCTCCTACGAGCAGTACTTC
>TRBJ2-7|17|-|many|TRBV7-6
CASSLGSVGQGSYEQYF
TGTGCCAGCAGCTTAGGATCGGTTGGGCAGGGGTCCTACGAGCAGTACTTC
>TRBJ1-6|15|-|few|TRBV7-9
CASSYGMGGNSPLHF
TGTGCCAGCAGCTATGGTATGGGGGGCAATTCACCCCTCCACTTT
>TRBJ2-7|14|-|-|TRBV6-2/TRBV6-3
CASSRLATPYEQYF
TGTGCCAGCTCCCGGCTAGCGACACCCTACGAGCAGTACTTC
>TRBJ1-5|14|-|-|TRBV25-1
CASSQTGINQPQHF
TGTGCCAGCAGCCAAACAGGGATAAATCAGCCCCAGCATTTT
>TRBJ1-3|16|-|-|TRBV9
CASNPPAVLSGNTIYF
TGTGCCAGCAACCCCCCGGCAGTACTCTCTGGAAACACCATATATTTT
>TRBJ2-5|14|TRBD1|-|TRBV28
CASSIKQGLETQYF
TGTGCCAGCAGTATAAAACAGGGGTTGGAGACCCAGTACTTC
>TRBJ2-1|12|-|many|TRBV10-2
CASRGEYYEQFF
TGCGCCAGCAGGGGGGAGTACTATGAGCAGTTCTTC